Below, 20 T cell receptor beta chains from the same sample are listed, as sequenced in a study of spatial heterogeneity in lung cancer. Time point in this sample: sample taken at primary tumor resection. MiXCR, applied by TCRdb to the 5' RACE reads, yields one record per CDR3 protein. The sample shows 20,000 to 25,000 distinct CDR3 sequences, around 4.3% of them seen only once. The sample consisted of PBMCs, taken at surgery. All receptors come from a male donor with early-stage non-small cell lung cancer.

This clonotype was seen many times. The gene calls are TRBV28 and TRBJ1-5; 9 bases align to TRBD1. This CDR3 is 18 amino acids long. The V gene's germline CDR1 is MDHEN and CDR2 SYDVKM. The V segment lost 3 bases and the J segment 1 base; nucleotides outside the gene matches: 10. CDR3 sequence reads: CASSFNRQGVASNQPQHF. The CDR3 DNA follows: TGTGCCAGCAGTTTTAATAGACAGGGGGTTGCAAGCAATCAGCCCCAGCATTTT.

The sample holds many counts of this clonotype. V gene TRBV20-1 combines with J gene TRBJ2-7; TRBD1 agrees at 9 bases. The CDR3 is 14 residues long. The V gene end was trimmed by 2 bases and the J gene end by 2 bases; junction bases not matched to a gene: 4. Germline V CDR1 and CDR2: DFQATT, SNEGSKA (reference sequence). CDR3 loop: CSARRTGATYEQYF. The CDR3 nucleotides are TGCAGTGCTAGAAGGACAGGGGCGACCTACGAGCAGTACTTC.

The CDR3 loop is CASQSPLRTGGRNEQFF. DNA of the CDR3: TGTGCCAGTCAGAGTCCCCTCAGAACGGGAGGGCGCAATGAGCAGTTCTTC. The rearrangement links TRBV12-3 or TRBV12-4 to TRBJ2-1; 8 nucleotides align to TRBD2. The CDR3 runs to 17 residues. Trimming cost V 9 bases and J 6 bases; bases outside gene matches: 19.

Many counts were recorded for this clonotype. The chain is built from TRBV7-9 and TRBJ1-1, with D maybe TRBD1 (5 bases). The CDR3 runs to 16 residues. Germline CDR1 reads SEHNR; CDR2 reads FQNEAQ (reference sequence). The V end was cut by 2 bases, the J end by 1 base, with 14 bases between. The CDR3 sequence is CASSLRGTPTNTEAFF. As DNA, the CDR3 is TGTGCCAGCAGCTTAAGGGGCACCCCGACGAACACTGAAGCTTTCTTT.

This clonotype is medium-sized in the sample. V gene TRBV7-6 combines with J gene TRBJ2-7; D possibly corresponds to TRBD1 (6 bases). The CDR3 is 13 amino acids. The germline V gene has CDR1 SGHVS and CDR2 FNYEAQ. V was clipped by 1 base and J by 4 bases, with 8 bases between them. The DNA for the CDR3 is TGTGCCAGCAGCTTAGGTAGGGGGTACGAGCAGTACTTC. Translation: CASSLGRGYEQYF. Full variable domain (rest looked up from reference TRBV7-6 and TRBJ2-7): GAGVSQSPRYKVTKRGQDVALRCDPISGHVSLYWYRQALGQGPEFLTYFNYEAQQDKSGLPNDRFSAERPEGSISTLTIQRTEQRDSAMYRCASSLGRGYEQYFGPGTRLTVT.

At least ten counts were recorded for this clonotype. V and J are TRBV9 and TRBJ2-2, with 10 bases that match TRBD1. The CDR3 runs to 13 residues. Germline V gene sequence: CDR1 SGDLS, CDR2 YYNGEE. J lost 6 bases, V lost 6 bases, and 2 bases had no gene match. The CDR3 sequence: CASTGQGAGELFF. CDR3 DNA: TGTGCCAGCACAGGACAGGGGGCCGGGGAGCTGTTTTTT.

Many counts were recorded for this clonotype. The V call is TRBV7-2, the J call TRBJ2-1; TRBD2 is a possible D gene (5 bases). Germline loops: CDR1 SGHTA, CDR2 FQGNSA. This CDR3 region has 15 residues. The V and J ends lost 1 base and 5 bases respectively, with 12 bases between them. CDR3 in DNA: TGTGCCAGCAGCTTAGAGGCTGCGGGCAACAATGAGCAGTTCTTC. This codes for CASSLEAAGNNEQFF.

This clonotype showed up just a few times. Here the CDR3 DNA reads TGTGCCAGCAGTTCGAGCTCCTACGAGCAGTACTTC. Encoded protein: CASSSSSYEQYF. The chain couples TRBV6-5 to TRBJ2-7; D is uncertain. This CDR3 contains 12 residues. V was cut by 4 bases and J by 0 bases, with 4 bases left in between. Per germline, CDR1 MNHEY and CDR2 SVGAGI.

This clonotype was seen at least ten times. This chain connects TRBV10-1 to TRBJ2-7; 9 bases agree with TRBD1. The J segment lost 9 bases and the V segment lost 3 bases, leaving 6 bases of the junction unmatched. CDR1 is WNHNN and CDR2 is SYGVQD in the germline V gene (reference sequence). The CDR3 totals 13 residues. The CDR3 loop reads CASSDRTGGGQYF. The CDR3 region has the DNA TGCGCCAGCAGTGACCGCACAGGGGGCGGGCAGTACTTC.

This clonotype was detected many times. CDR3 region: CASSYSTGGGDEQYF. In DNA form, the CDR3 reads TGTGCCAGCAGTTACTCGACAGGGGGCGGCGACGAGCAGTACTTC. This sequence joins TRBV6-2 or TRBV6-3 and TRBJ2-7, with TRBD1 matching over 10 bases. The J segment lost 5 bases and the V segment lost 0 bases, leaving 4 bases of the junction unmatched. Germline V lookup: CDR1 MNHEY, CDR2 SVGEGT. This CDR3 spans 15 amino acids.

This clonotype came up many times. V usage is TRBV20-1 and J usage is TRBJ2-5; D is undetermined. Trimming removed 2 bases from V and 2 bases from J, with 12 bases in between. Germline CDR1 and CDR2: DFQATT and SNEGSKA (reference sequence). The CDR3 is 14 amino acids. The CDR3: CSARTPSPQETQYF. CDR3 bases: TGCAGTGCTAGAACTCCGAGCCCTCAAGAGACCCAGTACTTC.

Many counts were recorded for this clonotype. This chain connects TRBV5-8 to TRBJ1-2; D is uncertain. Trimming stripped 3 bases from V and 0 bases from J, with 15 bases between. Per germline, CDR1 SGHTS and CDR2 YDEGEE. CDR3 length equals 16 residues. The CDR3 coding sequence is TGTGCCAGCAGCTCCGAACGGATAAGCCCTAACTATGGCTACACCTTC. It is translated as CASSSERISPNYGYTF.

This clonotype was seen ten or more times. V gene TRBV6-5 combines with J gene TRBJ2-1, with 8 bases matching TRBD2. The CDR3 is made up of 14 amino acids. The V gene end was trimmed by 5 bases and the J gene end by 3 bases; junction bases not matched to a gene: 3. CDR1 is MNHEY and CDR2 is SVGAGI in the germline V gene. The CDR3 here is CASSQRGYYNEQFF. As DNA, the CDR3 is TGTGCCAGCAGTCAGCGGGGGTACTACAATGAGCAGTTCTTC.

This clonotype was observed many times. This chain joins TRBV15 and TRBJ2-5; D might be TRBD1 or TRBD2, each matching 5 bases. This CDR3 contains 16 residues. Between the trimmed V and J ends, which lost 5 bases and 2 bases, there was a span of 18 bases. Looked up from germline, CDR1 is LNHNV and CDR2 is YYDKDF (reference sequence). The DNA for the CDR3 is TGTGCCACCAGCGGCCCCGGGGACCCAGGGCAAGAGACCCAGTACTTC. Protein: CATSGPGDPGQETQYF.

This clonotype was recorded at least ten times. The chain has TRBV9 and TRBJ2-1; D is unresolved. The V gene lost 0 bases and the J gene lost 8 bases, with 3 bases spanning the gap. The CDR3 totals 11 residues. The germline gives CDR1 SGDLS, CDR2 YYNGEE. This CDR3 reads CASSVEDEQFF. CDR3 DNA: TGTGCCAGCAGCGTAGAAGATGAGCAGTTCTTC. The full variable domain, completed using reference TRBV9 and TRBJ2-1, is DSGVTQTPKHLITATGQRVTLRCSPRSGDLSVYWYQQSLDQGLQFLIQYYNGEERAKGNILERFSAQQFPDLHSELNLSSLELGDSALYFCASSVEDEQFFGPGTRLTVL.

This clonotype has ten or more counts. The genes are TRBV12-3 or TRBV12-4 and TRBJ1-5; a weak D match, TRBD1 (5 bases). CDR3 length: 15 amino acids. Trimming took off 3 bases at V and 4 bases at J, with 13 bases between the two ends. The CDR3 region is CASSFRAGGNQPQHF. DNA for the CDR3: TGTGCCAGCAGTTTTCGTGCTGGGGGGAATCAGCCCCAGCATTTT.

This clonotype has a count of ten or more. The chain uses TRBV20-1 and TRBJ2-7; D assignment may be TRBD1 or TRBD2 (5 bases each). Per the germline V gene, CDR1 is DFQATT and CDR2 is SNEGSKA (reference sequence). Between the trimmed V and J ends, which lost 2 bases and 2 bases, there was a span of 13 bases. The CDR3 sequence is 14 residues long. CDR3 in amino acids: CSARRAGSTYEQYF. The CDR3 coding sequence is TGCAGTGCTAGAAGGGCAGGGAGCACCTACGAGCAGTACTTC.

A note on this clonotype: The final CDR3 position lacks the conserved phenylalanine or tryptophan, pointing to a likely read error. J is TRBJ1-1 and V is TRBV5-1; D is undetermined. The V gene lost 4 bases and the J gene lost 4 bases, with 17 bases spanning the gap. Germline V gene lookup returns CDR1 SGHRS and CDR2 YFSETQ. The CDR3 runs 15 residues. The CDR3: CASSVRAAEGTEAFL. The CDR3 coding sequence is TGCGCCAGCAGCGTCCGGGCTGCCGAAGGCACTGAAGCTTTCTTA.

By sample share, this clonotype is medium-sized. The rearrangement joins TRBV24-1 to TRBJ2-7; D is ambiguous. Deletions cut 3 bases from V and 6 bases from J, with 14 bases between. CDR3 length: 14 amino acids. Germline V gene sequence: CDR1 KGHDR, CDR2 SFDVKD. The CDR3 DNA reads as TGTGCCACCAGTGATCCCGGACCATCCGGCGAGCAGTACTTC. It encodes CATSDPGPSGEQYF.

Ten or more counts support this clonotype. Here the CDR3 reads CASSFPTGPTEAFF. The CDR3 coding sequence is TGTGCCAGCAGTTTCCCGACAGGGCCCACTGAAGCTTTCTTT. J is TRBJ1-1 and V is TRBV12-3 or TRBV12-4; 7 nucleotides align to TRBD1. The CDR3 loop spans 14 amino acids. J gave up 4 bases and V 3 bases, and 5 bases lay outside the gene matches.